These 17 T cell receptor beta chains share one sample of origin, sequenced in a study of cytomegalovirus exposure and HLA in healthy donors. PCR was performed using 60 Vbeta and 13 Jbeta primers. The data were produced by immunoSEQ multiplex PCR, yet TCRdb's version contains in-frame clones alone and is incomplete. Of a few hundred thousand clones in the sample, around 75% were seen once. The sequenced material came from PBMCs. The source of these receptors is a woman younger than 45 in good health and CMV-seronegative.

There are a few counts of this clone. This chain connects TRBV6-5 to TRBJ1-5; D is uncertain. V was pared by 5 bases and J by 5 bases, with 10 bases between. This CDR3 contains 13 residues. Germline V gives CDR1 MNHEY, CDR2 SVGAGI. The CDR3 reads CASSDRGDQPQHF. DNA of the CDR3: TGTGCCAGCAGTGATCGCGGGGATCAGCCCCAGCATTTT.

The chain carries TRBV9 and TRBJ2-7; 7 bases line up with TRBD2. Trimming at V came to 3 bases and at J to 3 bases, leaving 6 bases not matched to a gene. CDR3 length: 14 amino acids. CDR1 SGDLS and CDR2 YYNGEE come from the germline V gene. The CDR3 DNA reads as TGTGCCAGCAGCGCAGGGAGCGGGATCTACGAGCAGTACTTC. It is translated as CASSAGSGIYEQYF.

This clone was seen just once. This rearrangement joins TRBV7-9 to TRBJ1-2; 7 bases fit TRBD1. This CDR3 is 13 amino acids long. Germline CDR1 reads SEHNR; CDR2 reads FQNEAQ (reference sequence). V shed 5 bases, J shed 6 bases, and the junction held 6 bases outside the gene matches. CDR3 region: CASSQGGEDGYTF. Here the CDR3 DNA reads TGTGCCAGCAGCCAGGGGGGTGAGGATGGCTACACCTTC.

This clone was counted once. The chain couples TRBV15 to TRBJ2-5; D ambiguous. V was pared by 0 bases and J by 4 bases, with 12 bases between. Germline values: CDR1 LNHNV, CDR2 YYDKDF (reference sequence). This CDR3 is 15 amino acids long. In nucleotides, the CDR3 is TGTGCCACCAGCAGAGAGAGGAGTTCAAGAGAGACCCAGTACTTC. Its protein product is CATSRERSSRETQYF.

The chain carries TRBV6-1 and TRBJ1-4, with D uncertain. V was clipped by 7 bases and J by 6 bases, with 12 bases between them. The V gene's germline CDR1 is MNHNS and CDR2 SASEGT. The CDR3 is 13 residues long. The CDR3 region is CASIRPGDEKLFF. DNA for the CDR3: TGTGCCAGCATCCGCCCGGGAGATGAAAAACTGTTTTTT.

This chain's CDR3 is CASTGTPGGYGYTF. The CDR3 DNA follows: TGTGCCAGCACCGGGACTCCCGGTGGCTATGGCTACACCTTC. This rearrangement joins TRBV5-4 to TRBJ1-2; tentatively, D is TRBD1 (5 bases). The germline V gene encodes CDR1 SGHNT and CDR2 YYREEE (reference sequence). This CDR3 has 14 residues. The V gene lost 6 bases and the J gene lost 4 bases, with 16 bases spanning the gap.

This clone has more than one count but fewer than ten. The V and J genes are TRBV30 and TRBJ1-1, with 7 bases identical to TRBD1. Looked up from germline, CDR1 is GTSNPN and CDR2 is SVGIG (reference sequence). V gave up 3 bases and J gave up 8 bases; unmatched junction bases: 15. The CDR3 extends over 15 amino acids. The CDR3 nucleotides read TGTGCCTGGAGCTCTAAGCCTTCCGACAGGGAGGAAGCTTTCTTT. It codes for CAWSSKPSDREEAFF.

Points on this clone: A read error may produce the germline difference seen at one junction end. The J gene is TRBJ1-1, the V gene TRBV7-9; D is unresolved. CDR1 is SEHNR, CDR2 FQNEAQ, per germline (reference sequence). There are 15 residues in the CDR3. For the CDR3, the DNA is TGTTCCAGCAGACCAAGGGAGAAGCTGAACACTGAAGCTTTCTTT. Protein sequence: CSSRPREKLNTEAFF. Based on the CDR3 plus reference TRBV7-9 and TRBJ1-1, the full variable domain is DTGVSQNPRHKITKRGQNVTFRCDPISEHNRLYWYRQTLGQGPEFLTYFQNEAQLEKSRLLSDRFSAERPKGSFSTLEIQRTEQGDSAMYLCSSRPREKLNTEAFFGQGTRLTVV.

The V gene is TRBV18, the J gene TRBJ1-1, with 9 nucleotides matching TRBD1. V lost 4 bases, J lost 1 base, and 1 base stayed unmatched. This CDR3 region has 14 residues. Per germline, CDR1 KGHSH and CDR2 LQKENI. The CDR3 DNA reads as TGTGCCAGCTCACAGACAGGGGGGAACACTGAAGCTTTCTTT. It translates to CASSQTGGNTEAFF.

This chain joins TRBV19 and TRBJ2-5; 7 bases align to TRBD1. With 6 bases clipped from V and 2 bases from J, the junction kept 6 bases outside the gene matches. This CDR3 spans 14 amino acids. Germline CDR1 reads LNHDA; CDR2 reads SQIVND (reference sequence). CDR3 residues: CASRGTVGQETQYF. CDR3 sequence (DNA): TGTGCCAGTAGGGGGACAGTGGGTCAAGAGACCCAGTACTTC.

Regarding this clone: Different DNA sequences within this sample yield the same CDR3. The J gene is TRBJ1-2, the V gene TRBV9, with D unclear. Germline assignment: CDR1 SGDLS and CDR2 YYNGEE. The CDR3 covers 14 residues. V lost 0 bases to trimming and J lost 5 bases, with 11 bases between them. The CDR3 nucleotides read TGTGCCAGCAGCGTAGAGTTGACTGGGTATGGCTACACCTTC. It encodes CASSVELTGYGYTF. Full variable domain (missing parts from reference TRBV9 and TRBJ1-2): DSGVTQTPKHLITATGQRVTLRCSPRSGDLSVYWYQQSLDQGLQFLIQYYNGEERAKGNILERFSAQQFPDLHSELNLSSLELGDSALYFCASSVELTGYGYTFGSGTRLTVV.

The chain joins TRBV29-1 to TRBJ2-1, with a tentative D call TRBD2 (5 bases). Per the germline V gene, CDR1 is SQVTM and CDR2 is ANQGSEA. The CDR3 length is 14 residues. The V gene lost 4 bases and the J gene lost 0 bases, with 10 bases spanning the gap. CDR3: CSVVGRVSYNEQFF. The CDR3 DNA follows: TGCAGCGTTGTTGGGCGGGTCTCCTACAATGAGCAGTTCTTC.

The V gene is TRBV15, the J gene TRBJ1-1; D remains unclear. Between the trimmed V and J ends, which lost 1 base and 6 bases, there was a span of 12 bases. Germline CDR1 LNHNV, CDR2 YYDKDF (reference sequence). The CDR3 length is 14 residues. The CDR3: CATSRGGGFAEAFF. In DNA form, the CDR3 reads TGTGCCACCAGCAGAGGGGGAGGATTCGCTGAAGCTTTCTTT.

Note on this clone: One end of the junction varies from germline; a read error may be responsible. The chain has TRBV7-7 and TRBJ2-2; D call uncertain. Germline V gives CDR1 SSHAT, CDR2 FNYEAQ (reference sequence). The CDR3 runs 13 residues. CDR3 in DNA: TGTGCTAGCAGCTTACTGACTCCCGGGGAGCTGTTTTTT. This translates into CASSLLTPGELFF. The whole variable domain, filled in from reference TRBV7-7 and TRBJ2-2, reads GAGVSQSPRYKVTKRGQDVTLRCDPISSHATLYWYQQALGQGPEFLTYFNYEAQPDKSGLPSDRFSAERPEGSISTLTIQRTEQRDSAMYRCASSLLTPGELFFGEGSRLTVL.

This rearrangement joins TRBV5-8 to TRBJ2-7, with TRBD1 matching 8 bases. The CDR3 totals 14 residues. The junction had 4 bases not matched to a gene; V was cut back by 2 bases and J by 3 bases. The germline V gene encodes CDR1 SGHTS and CDR2 YDEGEE. The CDR3 sequence is CASSFPGQGYEQYF. CDR3 coding DNA: TGTGCCAGCAGCTTCCCCGGACAGGGCTACGAGCAGTACTTC.

The chain carries TRBV4-1 and TRBJ1-1; TRBD1 is a possible D gene (5 bases). CDR3 size: 17 residues. From germline, CDR1 is MGHRA and CDR2 YSYEKL. Trimming stripped 0 bases from V and 3 bases from J, with 17 bases between. The CDR3 nucleotides are TGCGCCAGCAGCCAAGACGCATCGGGACTGGGTCACACTGAAGCTTTCTTT. Protein product: CASSQDASGLGHTEAFF.

The chain carries TRBV4-1 and TRBJ2-5; 13 bases align to TRBD2. CDR3 length: 16 residues. V was pared by 3 bases and J by 3 bases, with 4 bases of the junction left unmatched. Germline V gene sequence: CDR1 MGHRA, CDR2 YSYEKL. The CDR3 here is CASSQGLAGFEETQYF. In DNA, the CDR3 is TGCGCCAGCAGCCAGGGACTAGCGGGGTTTGAAGAGACCCAGTACTTC.